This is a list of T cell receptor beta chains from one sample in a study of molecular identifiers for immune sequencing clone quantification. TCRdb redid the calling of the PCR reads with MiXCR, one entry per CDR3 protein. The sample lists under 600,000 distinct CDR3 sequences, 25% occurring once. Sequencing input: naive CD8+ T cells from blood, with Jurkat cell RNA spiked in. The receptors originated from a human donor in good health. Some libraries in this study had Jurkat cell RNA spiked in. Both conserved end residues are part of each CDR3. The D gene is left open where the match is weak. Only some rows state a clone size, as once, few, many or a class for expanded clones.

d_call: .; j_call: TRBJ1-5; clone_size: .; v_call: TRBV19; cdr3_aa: CASSIVPKQPQHF; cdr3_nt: TGTGCCAGTAGTATTGTGCCTAAACAGCCCCAGCATTTT
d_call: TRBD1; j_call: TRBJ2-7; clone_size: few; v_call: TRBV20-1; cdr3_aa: CGAVRDRGFYEQYF; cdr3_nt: TGCGGTGCTGTCCGGGACAGGGGTTTCTACGAGCAGTACTTC
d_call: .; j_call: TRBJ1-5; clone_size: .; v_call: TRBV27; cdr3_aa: CASSLFQGRQPQHF; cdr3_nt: TGTGCCAGCAGTTTATTCCAGGGAAGGCAGCCCCAGCATTTT
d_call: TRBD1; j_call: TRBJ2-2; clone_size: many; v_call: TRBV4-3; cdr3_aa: CASSWGQGNTGELFF; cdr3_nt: TGCGCCAGCAGCTGGGGACAGGGAAACACCGGGGAGCTGTTTTTT
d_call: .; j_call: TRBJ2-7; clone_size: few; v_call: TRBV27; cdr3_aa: CASSLLGFSYEQYF; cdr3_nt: TGTGCCAGCAGTTTGCTGGGCTTTTCCTACGAGCAGTACTTC
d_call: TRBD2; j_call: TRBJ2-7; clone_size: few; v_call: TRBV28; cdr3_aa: CASSSGGVGFYEQYF; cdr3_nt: TGTGCCAGCAGTTCCGGGGGGGTAGGGTTCTACGAGCAGTACTTC
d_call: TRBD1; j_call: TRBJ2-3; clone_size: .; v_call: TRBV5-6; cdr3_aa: CAGSLKGQGAGDTQYF; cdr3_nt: TGTGCCGGCAGCTTGAAGGGACAGGGGGCGGGGGATACGCAGTATTTT
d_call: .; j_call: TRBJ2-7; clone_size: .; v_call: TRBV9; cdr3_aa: CASSVGNLGREQYF; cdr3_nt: TGTGCCAGCAGCGTAGGAAATCTGGGACGAGAGCAGTACTTC
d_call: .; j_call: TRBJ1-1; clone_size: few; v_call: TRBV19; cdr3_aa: CASSIPGVMNTEAFF; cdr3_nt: TGTGCCAGTAGTATACCAGGGGTCATGAACACTGAAGCTTTCTTT
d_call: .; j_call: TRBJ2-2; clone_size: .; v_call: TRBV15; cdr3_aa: CATSPGNTGELFF; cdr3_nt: TGTGCCACCAGCCCAGGGAACACCGGGGAGCTGTTTTTT
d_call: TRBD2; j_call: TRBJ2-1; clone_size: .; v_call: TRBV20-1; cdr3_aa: CSALSGEPGHEQFF; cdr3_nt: TGCAGTGCTCTAAGCGGGGAACCCGGACATGAGCAGTTCTTC
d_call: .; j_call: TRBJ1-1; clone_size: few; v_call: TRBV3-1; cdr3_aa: CASSQADTGDTEAFF; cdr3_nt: TGTGCCAGCAGCCAAGCGGACACCGGTGACACTGAAGCTTTCTTT
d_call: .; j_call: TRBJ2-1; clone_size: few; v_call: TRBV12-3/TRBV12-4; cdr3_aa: CASSPNWSNEQFF; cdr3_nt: TGTGCCAGCAGTCCTAACTGGAGCAATGAGCAGTTCTTC
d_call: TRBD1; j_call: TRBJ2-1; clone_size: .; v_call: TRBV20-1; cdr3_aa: CSAGGTGKQFF; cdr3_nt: TGCAGTGCTGGAGGGACAGGGAAGCAGTTCTTC
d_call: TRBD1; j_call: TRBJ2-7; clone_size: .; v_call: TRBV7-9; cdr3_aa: CASSPTGLYSYEQYF; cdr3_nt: TGTGCCAGCAGCCCGACAGGGCTTTACTCCTACGAGCAGTACTTC
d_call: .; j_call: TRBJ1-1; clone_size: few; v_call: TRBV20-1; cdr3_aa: CSAGWLIGPLGDTEAFF; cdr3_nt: TGCAGTGCTGGATGGCTTATTGGACCCCTGGGGGACACTGAAGCTTTCTTT
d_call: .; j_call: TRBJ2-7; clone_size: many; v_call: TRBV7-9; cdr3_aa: CASSPGAGSYEQYF; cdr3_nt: TGTGCCAGCAGCCCCGGGGCGGGTTCCTACGAGCAGTACTTC
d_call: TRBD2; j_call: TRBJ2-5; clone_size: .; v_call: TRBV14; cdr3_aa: CASSQSITSGRILRETQYF; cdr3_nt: TGTGCCAGCAGCCAAAGTATTACTAGCGGGAGAATTTTGAGAGAGACCCAGTACTTC